The T cell receptor (beta chain) described here comes from a study of T cell responses to AZD1222 COVID-19 vaccine. CDR1 and CDR2 (germline): SGHNT, YENEEA. The CDR3 extends over 17 amino acids. The V and J ends lost 4 bases and 9 bases respectively, with 26 bases between them. The study's findings and limits: Repertoire sampling was restricted to post-peak T cell response timepoints.

Remarks on this clone: The antigen is undetermined.

The assay was immunoSEQ multiplex PCR, and TCRdb's table has in-frame clones only and misses some. Seen here are some 100,000 clones, approximately 89% observed once, and the top ten hold roughly 4.4%. The source of this sequence is an adult who received the AZD1222 COVID-19 vaccine. This chain connects TRBV11-3 to TRBJ2-3; the D gene is possibly TRBD1 (7 bases). The source material was peripheral blood, sampled 28 days after the second AZD1222 dose. The CDR3 DNA reads as TGTGCCAGCAGCTCCAGGGGGGTAGGGACCCAGCCGGGGACGCAGTATTTT. Translating gives CASSSRGVGTQPGTQYF.